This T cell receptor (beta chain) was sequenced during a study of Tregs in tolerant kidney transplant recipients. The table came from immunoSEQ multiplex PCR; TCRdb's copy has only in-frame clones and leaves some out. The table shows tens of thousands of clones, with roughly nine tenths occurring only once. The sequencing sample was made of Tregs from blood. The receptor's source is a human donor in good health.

This CDR3 is CASSQDVWDTEAFF. The CDR3 coding sequence is TGTGCCAGCAGCCAAGACGTATGGGACACTGAAGCTTTCTTT. The rearrangement links TRBV14 to TRBJ1-1, with D unresolved. Trimming removed 0 bases from V and 3 bases from J, with 8 bases in between. CDR1 and CDR2 (germline): SGHDN, FVKESK. The CDR3 extends over 14 amino acids.